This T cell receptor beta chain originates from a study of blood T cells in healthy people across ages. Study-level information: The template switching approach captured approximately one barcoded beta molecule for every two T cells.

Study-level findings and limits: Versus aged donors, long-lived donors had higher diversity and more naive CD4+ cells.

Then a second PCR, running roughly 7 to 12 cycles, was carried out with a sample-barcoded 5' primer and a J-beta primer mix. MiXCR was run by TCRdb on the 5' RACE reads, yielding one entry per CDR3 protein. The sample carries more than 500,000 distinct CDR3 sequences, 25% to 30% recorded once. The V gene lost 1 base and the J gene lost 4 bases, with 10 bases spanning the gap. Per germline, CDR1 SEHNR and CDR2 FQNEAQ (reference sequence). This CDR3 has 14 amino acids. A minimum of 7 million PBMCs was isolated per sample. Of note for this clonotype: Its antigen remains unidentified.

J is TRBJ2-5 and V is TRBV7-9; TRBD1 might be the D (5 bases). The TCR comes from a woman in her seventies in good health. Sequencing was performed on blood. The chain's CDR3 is CASSLVLRGETQYF. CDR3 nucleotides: TGTGCCAGCAGCTTAGTCTTAAGGGGAGAGACCCAGTACTTC.